Listed below are T cell receptor beta chains from one sample, sequenced in a study of shared clonotypes between healthy human individuals. Generated by immunoSEQ multiplex PCR, the TCRdb table keeps only in-frame clones and is missing some. The data hold around 650,000 clones, with roughly 95% observed a single time. The sample was naive CD8+ T cells sorted from blood. The receptors here all came from a woman younger than 45 in good health. Each CDR3 is given without its conserved first and last residue. The order of the fields is V gene, CDR3 protein.

V gene: TRBV5-6; CDR3 protein: ASSPGSNQPQH
V gene: TRBV27; CDR3 protein: ASSLLAGDSIGKDEQY
V gene: TRBV6-6; CDR3 protein: ASSYSGSGTYGYT
V gene: TRBV4-2; CDR3 protein: ASSQGLAETYEQY
V gene: TRBV19; CDR3 protein: ASSLGQGNSPLH
V gene: TRBV27; CDR3 protein: ASSRATSISTEAF
V gene: TRBV19; CDR3 protein: ASSITSGSGETQY
V gene: TRBV4-1; CDR3 protein: ASSPQPGSRLYGYT
V gene: TRBV7-6; CDR3 protein: ASSLTSSSEQY
V gene: TRBV5-8; CDR3 protein: ASSFGTGGQEDAF
V gene: TRBV28; CDR3 protein: ASSSRLAGVLEQY
V gene: TRBV19; CDR3 protein: ASSTGGTGYNQPQH
V gene: TRBV11-2; CDR3 protein: ASSFGLAGYEQY
V gene: TRBV27; CDR3 protein: ASSSGGGTEAF
V gene: TRBV27; CDR3 protein: ASSNNGPSYEQY
V gene: TRBV28; CDR3 protein: ASSSSTERSGNTIY
V gene: TRBV11-2; CDR3 protein: ASSLGASGGASNEQF
V gene: TRBV2; CDR3 protein: ASSDSDRGGWEQY
V gene: TRBV25-1; CDR3 protein: ACGLTYEQY
V gene: TRBV7-9; CDR3 protein: ASSSTMTSDKNIQY
V gene: TRBV11-2; CDR3 protein: ASSLVQVGSGNTIY
V gene: TRBV27; CDR3 protein: ASSSGTNYGYT
V gene: TRBV27; CDR3 protein: ASGQGRYEQY
V gene: TRBV2; CDR3 protein: ASIGLTYEQY
V gene: TRBV2; CDR3 protein: ASSVGTNYEQY
V gene: TRBV27; CDR3 protein: ASSLSLQGVLSGNTIY
V gene: TRBV7-8; CDR3 protein: ASVLGTGGYEQY
V gene: TRBV7-9; CDR3 protein: ASIARGSRGEQF
V gene: TRBV6-5; CDR3 protein: ASSYSMGGNTEAF
V gene: TRBV2; CDR3 protein: ASLAGGTYNEQF
V gene: TRBV7-6; CDR3 protein: ASSDTGHGNTIY
V gene: TRBV15; CDR3 protein: ATNPGLVNEQF
V gene: TRBV7-2; CDR3 protein: ASSLLGGIAF
V gene: TRBV11-2; CDR3 protein: ASSLAASGEPSSYEQY
V gene: TRBV28; CDR3 protein: ASSHITDPSEQY
V gene: TRBV6-1; CDR3 protein: ASSEGSSGNTIY
V gene: TRBV9; CDR3 protein: ASSVVGLPSANEQF
V gene: TRBV4-2; CDR3 protein: ASSQEGWTSGADTQY
V gene: TRBV5-3; CDR3 protein: ARSLVRDSNQPQH
V gene: TRBV19; CDR3 protein: ASKQGATEAF
V gene: TRBV30; CDR3 protein: AWSVGGVRTEAF
V gene: TRBV13; CDR3 protein: ASSGQGNGYT
V gene: TRBV28; CDR3 protein: ASSSTGDEQF
V gene: TRBV27; CDR3 protein: ASSLLGGVSTYEQY
V gene: TRBV9; CDR3 protein: ASSEWDVSYNEQF
V gene: TRBV5-6; CDR3 protein: ASSSWTGLEGYT
V gene: TRBV27; CDR3 protein: ASSLLAGGPGIHNEQF
V gene: TRBV9; CDR3 protein: ASSARTSGTYNEQF
V gene: TRBV4-1; CDR3 protein: ASSPGPAGSNSPLH
V gene: TRBV13; CDR3 protein: ASSLRELSSEQY
V gene: TRBV28; CDR3 protein: ASSFGTSGTHYNEQF